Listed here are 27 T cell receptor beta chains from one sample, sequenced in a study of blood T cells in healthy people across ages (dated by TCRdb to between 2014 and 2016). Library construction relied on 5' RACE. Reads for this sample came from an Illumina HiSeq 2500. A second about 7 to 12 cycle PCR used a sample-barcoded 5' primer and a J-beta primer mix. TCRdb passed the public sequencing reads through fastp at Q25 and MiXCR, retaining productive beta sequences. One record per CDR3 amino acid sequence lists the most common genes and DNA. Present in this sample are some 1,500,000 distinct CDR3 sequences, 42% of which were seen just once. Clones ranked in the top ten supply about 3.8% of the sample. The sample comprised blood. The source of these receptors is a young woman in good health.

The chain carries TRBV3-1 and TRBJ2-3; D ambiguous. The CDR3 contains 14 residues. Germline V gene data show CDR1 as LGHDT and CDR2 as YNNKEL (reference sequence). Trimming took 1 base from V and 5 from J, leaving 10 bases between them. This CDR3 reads CASSQVGYGDTQYF. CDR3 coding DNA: TGTGCCAGCAGCCAAGTTGGGTATGGAGATACGCAGTATTTT.

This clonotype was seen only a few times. The CDR3 sequence is CASSSRGQGYSYEQYF. The CDR3 bases are TGCGCCAGCAGCTCCAGGGGGCAGGGATACTCCTACGAGCAGTACTTC. The V and J genes are TRBV5-1 and TRBJ2-7, with TRBD1 matching over 8 bases. This CDR3 has 16 residues. J lost 0 bases, V lost 3 bases, and 8 bases had no gene match. Germline V CDR1 and CDR2: SGHRS, YFSETQ.

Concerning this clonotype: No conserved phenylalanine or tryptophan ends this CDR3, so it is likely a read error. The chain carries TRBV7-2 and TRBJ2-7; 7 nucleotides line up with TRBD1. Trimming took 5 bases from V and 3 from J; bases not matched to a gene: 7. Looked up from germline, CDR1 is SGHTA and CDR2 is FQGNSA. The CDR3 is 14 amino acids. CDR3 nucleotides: TGTGCCAGCAGCCCCGTAACAGGGGACTACGAGCAGTACTTG. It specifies CASSPVTGDYEQYL.

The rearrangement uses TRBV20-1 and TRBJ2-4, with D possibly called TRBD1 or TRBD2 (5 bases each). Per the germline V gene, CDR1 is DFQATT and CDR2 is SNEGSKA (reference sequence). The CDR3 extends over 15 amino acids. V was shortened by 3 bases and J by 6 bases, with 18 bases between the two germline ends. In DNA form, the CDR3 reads TGCAGTGCTAGGGAACTAAGGTCGGGGCTAAACATTCAGTACTTC. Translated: CSARELRSGLNIQYF.

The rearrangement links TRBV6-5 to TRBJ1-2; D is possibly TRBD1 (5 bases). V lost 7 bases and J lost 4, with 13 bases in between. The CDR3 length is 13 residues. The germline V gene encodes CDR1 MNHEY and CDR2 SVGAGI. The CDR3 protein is CASNQGPSYGYTF. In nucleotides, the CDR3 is TGTGCCAGCAATCAGGGCCCTAGCTATGGCTACACCTTC.

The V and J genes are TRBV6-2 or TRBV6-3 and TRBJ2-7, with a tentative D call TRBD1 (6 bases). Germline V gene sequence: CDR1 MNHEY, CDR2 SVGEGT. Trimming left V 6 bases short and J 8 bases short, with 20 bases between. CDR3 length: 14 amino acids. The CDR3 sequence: CASRGQSASLQQYF. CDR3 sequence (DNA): TGTGCCAGCAGAGGACAGTCGGCCTCCCTTCAGCAGTACTTC.

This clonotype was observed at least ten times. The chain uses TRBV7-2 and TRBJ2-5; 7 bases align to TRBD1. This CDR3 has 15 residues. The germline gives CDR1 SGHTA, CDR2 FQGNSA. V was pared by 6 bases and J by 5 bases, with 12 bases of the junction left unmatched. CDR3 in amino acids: CASSRGPGGGETQYF. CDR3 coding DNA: TGTGCCAGCAGTCGAGGGCCAGGGGGTGGCGAGACCCAGTACTTC.

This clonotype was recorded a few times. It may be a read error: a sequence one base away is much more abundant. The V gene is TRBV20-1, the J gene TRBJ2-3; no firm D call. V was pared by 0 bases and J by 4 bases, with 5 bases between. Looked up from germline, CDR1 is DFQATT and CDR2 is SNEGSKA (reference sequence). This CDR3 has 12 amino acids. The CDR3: CSARDGADTQYF. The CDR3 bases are TGCAGTGCTAGAGATGGGGCAGATACGCAGTATTTT.

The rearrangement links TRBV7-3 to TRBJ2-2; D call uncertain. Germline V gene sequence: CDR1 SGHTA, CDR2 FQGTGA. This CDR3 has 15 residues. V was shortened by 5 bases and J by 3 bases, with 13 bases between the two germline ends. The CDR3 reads CASSQQVQDTGELFF. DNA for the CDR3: TGTGCCAGCAGCCAACAAGTACAAGACACCGGGGAGCTGTTTTTT.

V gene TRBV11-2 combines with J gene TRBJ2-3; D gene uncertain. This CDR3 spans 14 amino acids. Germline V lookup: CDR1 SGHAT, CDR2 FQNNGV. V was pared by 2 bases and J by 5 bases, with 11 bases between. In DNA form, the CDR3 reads TGTGCCAGCAGCTTACTGGGTACAGTAGATACGCAGTATTTT. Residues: CASSLLGTVDTQYF.

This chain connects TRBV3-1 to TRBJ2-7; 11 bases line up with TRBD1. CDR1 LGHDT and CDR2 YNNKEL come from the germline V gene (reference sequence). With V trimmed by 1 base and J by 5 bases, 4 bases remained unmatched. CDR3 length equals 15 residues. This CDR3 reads CASSQGTGGEDEQYF. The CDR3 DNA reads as TGTGCCAGCAGCCAAGGGACAGGGGGCGAGGACGAGCAGTACTTC.

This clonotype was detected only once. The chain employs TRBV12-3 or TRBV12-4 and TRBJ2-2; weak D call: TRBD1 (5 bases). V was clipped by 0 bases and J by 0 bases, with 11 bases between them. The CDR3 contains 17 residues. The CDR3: CASSLAWGNSNTGELFF. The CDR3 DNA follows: TGTGCCAGCAGTTTAGCGTGGGGCAATTCGAACACCGGGGAGCTGTTTTTT.

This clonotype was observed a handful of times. CDR3 region: CSGSGRAVETQYF. As DNA, the CDR3 is TGCAGCGGTTCGGGACGCGCAGTGGAGACCCAGTACTTC. The chain employs TRBV29-1 and TRBJ2-5; D might be TRBD1 or TRBD2, each matching 5 bases. The CDR3 is 13 amino acids. From germline, CDR1 is SQVTM and CDR2 ANQGSEA. V was trimmed by 7 bases and J by 5 bases, leaving 17 bases between them.

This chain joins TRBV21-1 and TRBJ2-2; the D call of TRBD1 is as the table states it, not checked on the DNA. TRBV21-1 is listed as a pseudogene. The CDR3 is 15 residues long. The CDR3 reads CASSTLDRAAGELFF. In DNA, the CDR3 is TGTGCCAGCAGCACCTTGGACAGGGCCGCCGGGGAGCTGTTTTTT.

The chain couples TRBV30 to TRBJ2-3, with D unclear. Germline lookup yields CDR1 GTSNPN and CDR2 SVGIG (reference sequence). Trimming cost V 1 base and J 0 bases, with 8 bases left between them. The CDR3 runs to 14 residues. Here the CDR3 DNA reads TGTGCCTGGAGTGGGGGATCTAGCACAGATACGCAGTATTTT. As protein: CAWSGGSSTDTQYF.

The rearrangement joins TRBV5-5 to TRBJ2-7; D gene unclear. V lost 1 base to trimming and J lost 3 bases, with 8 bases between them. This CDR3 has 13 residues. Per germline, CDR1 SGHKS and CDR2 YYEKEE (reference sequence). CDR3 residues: CASSLIGFYEQYF. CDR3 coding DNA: TGTGCCAGCAGCTTGATCGGATTCTACGAGCAGTACTTC.

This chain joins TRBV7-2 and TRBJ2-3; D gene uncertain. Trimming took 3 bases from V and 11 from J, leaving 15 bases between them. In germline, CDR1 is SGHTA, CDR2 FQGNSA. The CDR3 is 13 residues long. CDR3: CASSFVPLGGQYF. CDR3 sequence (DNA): TGTGCCAGCAGCTTCGTCCCCTTGGGTGGGCAGTATTTT. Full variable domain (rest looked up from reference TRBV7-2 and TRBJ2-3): GAGVSQSPSNKVTEKGKDVELRCDPISGHTALYWYRQSLGQGLEFLIYFQGNSAPDKSGLPSDRFSAERTGGSVSTLTIQRTQQEDSAVYLCASSFVPLGGQYFGPGTRLTVL.

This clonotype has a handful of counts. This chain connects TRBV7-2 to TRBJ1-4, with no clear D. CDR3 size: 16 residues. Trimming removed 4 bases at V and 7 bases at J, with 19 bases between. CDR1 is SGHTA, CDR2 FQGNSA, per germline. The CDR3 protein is CASSSNSPRRVEKLFF. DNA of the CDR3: TGTGCCAGCAGCTCGAATTCACCGAGACGGGTTGAAAAACTGTTTTTT. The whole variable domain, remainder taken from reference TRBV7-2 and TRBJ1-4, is GAGVSQSPSNKVTEKGKDVELRCDPISGHTALYWYRQSLGQGLEFLIYFQGNSAPDKSGLPSDRFSAERTGGSVSTLTIQRTQQEDSAVYLCASSSNSPRRVEKLFFGSGTQLSVL.

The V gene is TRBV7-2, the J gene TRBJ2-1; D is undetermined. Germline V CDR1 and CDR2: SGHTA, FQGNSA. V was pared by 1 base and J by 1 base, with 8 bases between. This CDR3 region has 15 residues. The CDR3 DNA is TGTGCCAGCAGCTTAGAATCGCAGTCCTACAATGAGCAGTTCTTC. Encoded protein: CASSLESQSYNEQFF.

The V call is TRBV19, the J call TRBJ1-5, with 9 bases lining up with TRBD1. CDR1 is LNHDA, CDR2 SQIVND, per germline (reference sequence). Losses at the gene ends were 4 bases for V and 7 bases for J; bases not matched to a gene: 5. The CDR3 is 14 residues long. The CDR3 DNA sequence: TGTGCCAGTAGTAGGGGACAGGGTTACCAGCCCCAGCATTTT. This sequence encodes CASSRGQGYQPQHF.

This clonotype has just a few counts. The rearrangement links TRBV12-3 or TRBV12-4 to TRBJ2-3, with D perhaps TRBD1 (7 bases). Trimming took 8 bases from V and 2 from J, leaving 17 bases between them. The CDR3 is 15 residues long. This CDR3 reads CASGQGGWYTDTQYF. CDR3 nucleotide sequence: TGTGCCAGCGGGCAGGGGGGTTGGTACACAGATACGCAGTATTTT.

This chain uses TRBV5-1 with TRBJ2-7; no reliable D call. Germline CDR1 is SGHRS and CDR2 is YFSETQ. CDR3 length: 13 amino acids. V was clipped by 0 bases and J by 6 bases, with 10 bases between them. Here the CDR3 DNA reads TGCGCCAGCAGCTTGGCCACCAGCCCCGAGCAGTACTTC. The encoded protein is CASSLATSPEQYF.

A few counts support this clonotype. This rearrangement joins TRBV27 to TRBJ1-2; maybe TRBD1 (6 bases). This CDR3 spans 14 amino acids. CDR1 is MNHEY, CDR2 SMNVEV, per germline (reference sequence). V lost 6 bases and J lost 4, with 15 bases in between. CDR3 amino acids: CASRRDTLGYGYTF. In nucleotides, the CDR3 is TGTGCCAGCAGACGGGACACCCTCGGCTATGGCTACACCTTC.

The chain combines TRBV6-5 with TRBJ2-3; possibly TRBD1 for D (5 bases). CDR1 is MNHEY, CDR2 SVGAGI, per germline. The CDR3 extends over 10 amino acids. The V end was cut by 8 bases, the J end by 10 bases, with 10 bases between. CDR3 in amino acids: CASGPGPQYF. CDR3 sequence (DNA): TGTGCCAGCGGTCCAGGGCCGCAGTATTTT.

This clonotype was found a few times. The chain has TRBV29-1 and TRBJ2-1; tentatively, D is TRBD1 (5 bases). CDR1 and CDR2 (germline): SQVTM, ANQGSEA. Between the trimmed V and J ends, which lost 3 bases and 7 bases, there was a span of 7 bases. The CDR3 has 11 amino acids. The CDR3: CSVDKGNEQFF. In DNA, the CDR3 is TGCAGCGTTGATAAGGGGAATGAGCAGTTCTTC.

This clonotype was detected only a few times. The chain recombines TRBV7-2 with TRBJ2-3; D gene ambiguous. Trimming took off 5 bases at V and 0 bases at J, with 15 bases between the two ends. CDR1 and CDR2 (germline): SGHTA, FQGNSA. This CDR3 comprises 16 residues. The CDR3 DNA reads TGTGCCAGCAGCGCACGACCAGACTGGAGCACAGATACGCAGTATTTT. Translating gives CASSARPDWSTDTQYF.

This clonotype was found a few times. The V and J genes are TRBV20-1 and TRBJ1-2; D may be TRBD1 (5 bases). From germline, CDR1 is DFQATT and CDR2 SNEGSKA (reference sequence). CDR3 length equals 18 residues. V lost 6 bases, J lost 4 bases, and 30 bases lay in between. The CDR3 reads CSAPRQSTDLMVTYGYTF. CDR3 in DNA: TGCAGTGCACCGAGACAGAGTACGGACTTAATGGTGACCTATGGCTACACCTTC.